Detailed here is one T cell receptor beta chain. Its antigen is not identified. PCR used 60 Vbeta primers and 13 Jbeta primers. Sequenced by immunoSEQ multiplex PCR; TCRdb stores in-frame clones only, minus some. The sample carries 35,000 to 50,000 clones, 50% recorded once. The source of the sample is a study of cytomegalovirus exposure and HLA in healthy donors. The study, taken as a whole, reports: As was reported, the HLA-A and HLA-B alleles of most subjects were accurately predicted from TCR beta sequences.

Healthy bone marrow donors formed the donor group. This donor's CMV serostatus is unrecorded. Germline lookup yields CDR1 MDHEN and CDR2 SYDVKM. The CDR3 runs to 15 residues. J gave up 6 bases and V 5 bases, and 10 bases lay outside the gene matches. The TCR comes from a human donor in good health. The sequenced material came from PBMCs. The chain links TRBV28 to TRBJ2-5; 9 nucleotides line up with TRBD1. The DNA for the CDR3 is TGTGCCAGCAGTCCTTCTACAGGGGGCTTGAAGACCCAGTACTTC. Encoded protein: CASSPSTGGLKTQYF. The variable domain in full, completed from reference TRBV28 and TRBJ2-5, reads DVKVTQSSRYLVKRTGEKVFLECVQDMDHENMFWYRQDPGLGLRLIYFSYDVKMKEKGDIPEGYSVSREKKERFSLILESASTNQTSMYLCASSPSTGGLKTQYFGPGTRLLVL.